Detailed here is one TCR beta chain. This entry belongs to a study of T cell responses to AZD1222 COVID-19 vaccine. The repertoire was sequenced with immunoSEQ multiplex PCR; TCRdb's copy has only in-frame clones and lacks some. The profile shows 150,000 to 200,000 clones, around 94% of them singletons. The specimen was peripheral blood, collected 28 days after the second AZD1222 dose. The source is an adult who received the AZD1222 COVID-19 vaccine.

CDR3: CASSIVQGGTEAFF. Written as DNA, the CDR3 is TGTGCCAGTAGTATAGTCCAGGGGGGGACTGAAGCTTTCTTT. The chain links TRBV19 to TRBJ1-1; 7 bases are a match to TRBD1. Germline values: CDR1 LNHDA, CDR2 SQIVND (reference sequence). The CDR3 runs 14 residues. V lost 1 base and J lost 5; bases outside the gene matches: 4.